This TCR beta chain was documented in a study of blood T cell repertoires in COVID-19. Study-level information: PBMCs, B-cell-depleted T cells, or T cells provided the cDNA or gDNA that made up the material.

This CDR3 has 15 amino acids. Trimming left V 2 bases short and J 8 bases short, with 15 bases between. Germline CDR1 MGHDK, CDR2 SYGVNS. Per the original data handling: Amplified reference gene primers provided the basis for estimating nucleated cell counts. Generated by immunoSEQ multiplex PCR, the TCRdb table keeps only in-frame clones and is missing some. D and trimming were read from the DNA, whereas the V and J calls and clone size are those reported in that table. The data hold approximately 230,000 clones, with about four fifths observed a single time. The sequence came from an elderly man with acute or convalescent COVID-19. Material for sequencing was peripheral blood. The chain couples TRBV25-1 to TRBJ1-4; tentatively, D is TRBD1 (5 bases). The CDR3 nucleotides read TGTGCCAGCAGTGAACAGGGAAAGGAGCCCGAAAAACTGTTTTTT. Translating gives CASSEQGKEPEKLFF.